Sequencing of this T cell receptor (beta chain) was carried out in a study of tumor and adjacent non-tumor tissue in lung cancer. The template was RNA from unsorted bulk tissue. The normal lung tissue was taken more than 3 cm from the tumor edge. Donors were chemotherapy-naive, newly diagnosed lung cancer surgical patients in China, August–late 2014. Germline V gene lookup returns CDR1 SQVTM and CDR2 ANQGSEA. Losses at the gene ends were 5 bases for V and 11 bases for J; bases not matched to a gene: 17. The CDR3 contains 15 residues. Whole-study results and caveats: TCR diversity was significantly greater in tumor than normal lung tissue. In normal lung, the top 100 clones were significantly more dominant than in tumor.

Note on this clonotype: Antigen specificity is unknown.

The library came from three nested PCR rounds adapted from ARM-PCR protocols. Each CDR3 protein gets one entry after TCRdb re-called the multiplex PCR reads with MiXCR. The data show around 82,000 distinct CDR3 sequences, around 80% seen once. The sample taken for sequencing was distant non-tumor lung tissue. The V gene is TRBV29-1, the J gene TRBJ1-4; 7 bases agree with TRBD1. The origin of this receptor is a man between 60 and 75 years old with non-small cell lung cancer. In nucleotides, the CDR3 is TGCAGCGTTCAACCCTACAGGGGAAGGGGGGAGAAACTGTTTTTT. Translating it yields CSVQPYRGRGEKLFF.